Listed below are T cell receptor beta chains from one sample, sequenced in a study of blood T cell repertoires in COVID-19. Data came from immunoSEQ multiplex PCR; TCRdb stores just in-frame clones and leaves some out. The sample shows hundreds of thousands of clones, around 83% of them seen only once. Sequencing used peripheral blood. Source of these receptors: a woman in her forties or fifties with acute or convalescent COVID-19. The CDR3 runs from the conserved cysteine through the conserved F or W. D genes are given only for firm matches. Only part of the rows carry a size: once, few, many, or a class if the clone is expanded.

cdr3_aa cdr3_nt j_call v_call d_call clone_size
CASNWGAGNTIYF TGTGCCAGCAATTGGGGGGCTGGAAACACCATATATTTT TRBJ1-3 TRBV28 NA NA
CASSVAASGVYEQFF TGTGCCAGCAGCGTAGCCGCTAGCGGGGTTTATGAGCAGTTCTTC TRBJ2-1 TRBV9 TRBD2 NA
CASSWTGGVNQPQHF TGTGCCAGCAGCTGGACAGGGGGCGTCAATCAGCCCCAGCATTTT TRBJ1-5 TRBV6-5 TRBD1 NA
CATSDRNTEAFF TGTGCCACCAGTGATCGGAACACTGAAGCTTTCTTT TRBJ1-1 TRBV24-1 NA NA
CASSLGPPDRGLVYEQYF TGCGCCAGCAGCCTTGGCCCCCCAGACAGGGGGCTAGTCTACGAGCAGTACTTC TRBJ2-7 TRBV5-1 TRBD1 NA
CASSLWQNTEAFF TGTGCCAGCAGCTTGTGGCAGAACACTGAAGCTTTCTTT TRBJ1-1 TRBV5-6 NA NA
CASSLAAGGPYAYEQYF TGTGCCAGCAGTCTGGCAGCGGGAGGGCCCTATGCCTACGAGCAGTACTTC TRBJ2-7 TRBV28 TRBD2 NA
CASSLGQITEAFF TGTGCCAGCAGCTTAGGACAGATAACTGAAGCTTTCTTT TRBJ1-1 TRBV11-2 NA NA
CASSDNADTQYF TGCGCCAGCAGCGACAATGCAGATACGCAGTATTTT TRBJ2-3 TRBV5-1 NA NA
CASSLGAMDYRYLYNEQFF TGTGCCAGCAGCTTAGGCGCGATGGACTACAGATACTTATACAATGAGCAGTTCTTC TRBJ2-1 TRBV11-2 NA NA
CATSDEVGSEQYF TGTGCCACCAGTGATGAGGTAGGTTCCGAGCAGTACTTC TRBJ2-7 TRBV24-1 NA few
CASSLVDRGYGYTF TGTGCCAGCAGCTTGGTTGACAGGGGCTATGGCTACACCTTC TRBJ1-2 TRBV11-2 TRBD1 once
CASSTTTAGTISYNEQFF TGTGCCAGCAGCACGACGACAGCCGGAACAATCTCCTACAATGAGCAGTTCTTC TRBJ2-1 TRBV7-2 NA NA
CASSPGRAGGGDTQYF TGTGCCAGCAGCCCCGGTAGAGCGGGAGGCGGGGATACGCAGTATTTT TRBJ2-3 TRBV7-3 TRBD2 NA
CASRPAGDTQYF TGTGCCAGCAGACCCGCGGGGGATACGCAGTATTTT TRBJ2-3 TRBV6-5 NA once
CASSPLAGGGYEQYF TGTGCCAGCAGCCCACTAGCGGGAGGGGGGTACGAGCAGTACTTC TRBJ2-7 TRBV5-6 TRBD2 NA
CATSRTKTGYSNYGYTF TGTGCCACCAGCAGAACCAAAACAGGGTACAGTAACTATGGCTACACCTTC TRBJ1-2 TRBV15 NA NA
CASSARPGVAGAGGELFF TGTGCCAGTTCCGCCCGCCCTGGGGTAGCGGGAGCGGGCGGGGAGCTGTTTTTT TRBJ2-2 TRBV19 TRBD2 few
CASSQDSTGRGYTF TGTGCCAGCAGCCAAGATAGTACAGGTCGTGGCTACACCTTC TRBJ1-2 TRBV3-1/TRBV3-2 NA NA
CASSLLSGNYGYTF TGTGCCAGCAGTTTACTGTCGGGTAACTATGGCTACACCTTC TRBJ1-2 TRBV28 NA NA
CATSPPGTSYGYTF TGTGCCACCAGTCCCCCGGGGACAAGCTATGGCTACACCTTC TRBJ1-2 TRBV24-1 NA NA
CASSDPGQGGFQEQYF TGTGCCAGCAGCGATCCGGGACAGGGGGGTTTCCAAGAGCAGTACTTC TRBJ2-7 TRBV7-9 TRBD1 NA
CASSFNIDRGSSPLHF TGTGCCAGCAGCTTTAACATCGACAGGGGGAGCTCACCCCTCCACTTT TRBJ1-6 TRBV3-1/TRBV3-2 TRBD1 NA
CASSERTGDEKLFF TGTGCCAGCAGTGAAAGGACAGGGGATGAAAAACTGTTTTTT TRBJ1-4 TRBV2 TRBD1 NA
CASSSSGRDFDEQYF TGCGCCAGCAGCTCTAGCGGGAGAGACTTTGACGAGCAGTACTTC TRBJ2-7 TRBV5-1 TRBD2 NA
CASKTYGGVGPSYEQYF TGTGCCAGCAAAACCTATGGCGGGGTGGGACCCTCCTACGAGCAGTACTTC TRBJ2-7 TRBV28 NA once
CASSPREGGGETQYF TGTGCCAGCAGCCCGCGGGAGGGGGGAGGAGAGACCCAGTACTTC TRBJ2-5 TRBV9 TRBD2 NA
CASGLSGTGRRTGELFF TGTGCCAGCGGCCTTTCAGGGACAGGGCGTCGCACCGGGGAGCTGTTTTTT TRBJ2-2 TRBV21-1 NA NA
CASSDQVTSSYEQYF TGTGCCAGCAGTGATCAGGTTACTAGCTCCTACGAGCAGTACTTC TRBJ2-7 TRBV2 NA NA
CAIKAGLDEKLFF TGTGCCATCAAGGCAGGGCTGGATGAAAAACTGTTTTTT TRBJ1-4 TRBV10-3 NA once
CATSRDGGTSYYNEQFF TGTGCCACCAGCAGAGATGGGGGGACTAGCTACTACAATGAGCAGTTCTTC TRBJ2-1 TRBV15 TRBD2 NA
CASSLGVPSYNEQFF TGTGCCAGCAGCCTCGGGGTCCCCTCCTACAATGAGCAGTTCTTC TRBJ2-1 TRBV11-3 NA NA
CASSLGPSGTEAFF TGTGCCAGTAGTCTAGGGCCATCTGGCACTGAAGCTTTCTTT TRBJ1-1 TRBV19 NA NA
CASSLDRVTNEKLFF TGTGCCAGTAGCCTGGACAGGGTAACTAATGAAAAACTGTTTTTT TRBJ1-4 TRBV19 TRBD1 once
CASRSSLGGFTEAFF TGTGCCAGCAGATCCTCTCTGGGCGGGTTCACTGAAGCTTTCTTT TRBJ1-1 TRBV6-5 NA NA
CASSNKGAGEQYF TGTGCCAGCAGCAATAAGGGGGCTGGCGAGCAGTACTTC TRBJ2-7 TRBV7-9 TRBD1 NA
CASSLAGLAGAIYEQYF TGTGCCAGCAGCTTAGCGGGACTAGCGGGAGCCATCTACGAGCAGTACTTC TRBJ2-7 TRBV7-8 TRBD2 NA
CASSRSGTRGPTGELFF TGTGCCAGCAGCCGAAGCGGGACCCGGGGCCCCACCGGGGAGCTGTTTTTT TRBJ2-2 TRBV7-6 TRBD2 NA
CASSFWPFNGYTF TGTGCCAGCAGTTTCTGGCCCTTCAATGGCTACACCTTC TRBJ1-2 TRBV27 NA NA
CASSPGGGNQPQHF TGTGCCAGCAGCCCAGGGGGAGGTAATCAGCCCCAGCATTTT TRBJ1-5 TRBV13 TRBD1 NA
CASSIKGGASEAFF TGTGCCAGTAGTATTAAAGGGGGCGCGTCTGAAGCTTTCTTT TRBJ1-1 TRBV19 TRBD1 NA
CASSDPLSGSVTDTQYF TGCGCCAGCAGCGACCCGCTTAGCGGGAGTGTTACAGATACGCAGTATTTT TRBJ2-3 TRBV5-1 TRBD2 once
CAIKDSQNTEAFF TGTGCCATCAAGGACAGCCAGAACACTGAAGCTTTCTTT TRBJ1-1 TRBV10-3 NA NA
CASSPWVGFANTGELFF TGTGCCAGCAGCCCGTGGGTCGGGTTCGCGAACACCGGGGAGCTGTTTTTT TRBJ2-2 TRBV14 NA NA
CASSLQGSYGNSPLHF TGTGCCAGCAGCTTACAGGGTTCCTACGGGAATTCACCCCTCCACTTT TRBJ1-6 TRBV7-3 NA NA
CASSPGQLYNEQFF TGTGCCAGCAGTCCGGGACAGCTATACAATGAGCAGTTCTTC TRBJ2-1 TRBV28 TRBD1 NA
CASSSTSESTDTQYF TGTGCCAGCAGTTCGACTAGCGAGTCCACAGATACGCAGTATTTT TRBJ2-3 TRBV2 TRBD2 NA
CASGLTRNTEAFF TGTGCTAGTGGTTTAACCAGGAACACTGAAGCTTTCTTT TRBJ1-1 TRBV12-5 NA NA
CATSDAGQGTDTQYF TGTGCCACCAGTGATGCGGGACAGGGGACAGATACGCAGTATTTT TRBJ2-3 TRBV24-1 TRBD1 NA
CSVEDWRHRQGDEQFF TGCAGCGTTGAAGATTGGCGGCACCGCCAAGGCGATGAGCAGTTCTTC TRBJ2-1 TRBV29-1 NA few
CASSFFSGSGVQETQYF TGCGCCAGCAGCTTCTTTAGCGGGAGTGGGGTCCAAGAGACCCAGTACTTC TRBJ2-5 TRBV5-1 TRBD2 NA
CASKKMGLAGVEQYF TGTGCCAGCAAAAAGATGGGACTAGCGGGAGTTGAGCAGTACTTC TRBJ2-7 TRBV6-5 TRBD2 NA
CAISEWTGETEAFF TGTGCCATCAGTGAGTGGACAGGGGAAACTGAAGCTTTCTTT TRBJ1-1 TRBV10-3 TRBD1 NA
CASSESLMVTGREQYF TGTGCCAGCAGTGAGTCTTTAATGGTCACAGGGCGCGAGCAGTACTTC TRBJ2-7 TRBV6-1 NA NA
CASSPDRNYEQYF TGCGCCAGCAGTCCGGACAGAAACTACGAGCAGTACTTC TRBJ2-7 TRBV4-1 NA NA
CASRLDRSTEAFF TGTGCCAGCAGACTTGACAGGAGCACTGAAGCTTTCTTT TRBJ1-1 TRBV2 NA NA
CATSRWASGRVPLTAGNEQFF TGTGCCACCAGCAGGTGGGCTAGCGGGAGGGTTCCCCTCACGGCAGGCAATGAGCAGTTCTTC TRBJ2-1 TRBV15 TRBD2 NA
CASTPKDSRNQPQHF TGTGCCAGCACCCCTAAGGACAGTCGCAATCAGCCCCAGCATTTT TRBJ1-5 TRBV5-8 NA NA